This record concerns one TCR beta chain sequence. Its antigen remains unidentified. The data stem from a study of T cells in tumors after PD-1 blockade. About the study: Treatment was either pembrolizumab 200 mg every 3 weeks or cemiplimab 350 mg every 2 weeks.

V was clipped by 0 bases and J by 6 bases; unmatched bases: 7. CDR3 length: 15 residues. The germline CDR1 and CDR2 sequences are LNHDA and SQIVND (reference sequence). The time point here: second of two post-therapy site-matched biopsies approximately 2 months apart. Genomic DNA template from tumor biopsies or peripheral blood, roughly 550 ng to 6,004 ng input. Whole-study findings and limits: Clonal replacement, not reinvigoration, is suggested for expanded exhausted CD8+ clones after therapy. Some novel exhausted tumor clones appeared in pre-treatment blood, suggesting peripheral recruitment.

The assay was immunoSEQ multiplex PCR, and TCRdb's table has in-frame clones only and misses some. The sample consists of 8,500 or so clones, roughly 62% of them appearing once. V is TRBV19 and J is TRBJ1-2, with 7 bases fitting TRBD1. This specimen was tumor tissue, taken after anti-PD-1 treatment. The origin of this receptor is a human donor with basal cell carcinoma. CDR3 in amino acids: CASSIETGKVNGYTF. Written as DNA, the CDR3 is TGTGCCAGTAGTATAGAGACAGGGAAGGTAAATGGCTACACCTTC.